The rows below give T cell receptor beta chains drawn from one sample of a study of T-cell memory formation after mild COVID-19. TCRdb reprocessed the 5' RACE reads via MiXCR and lists one record per CDR3 protein. The data hold 350,000 to 500,000 distinct CDR3 sequences, with around 18% observed a single time. The source material was PBMCs or a T cell subset sorted from them (not recorded which). These receptors all come from an adult woman who had mild COVID-19 (a few samples of this study predate the infection). Cell type and time point are not known. The CDR3 runs from the conserved cysteine through the conserved F or W. Fields, in order: clone size, V gene, CDR3 length, J gene, D gene, CDR3 DNA, CDR3 protein. A D gene is named only where the DNA matches it firmly. The listing skips clone size in some rows; elsewhere it reads once, few, many or a size class.

NA	TRBV5-5	16	TRBJ1-5	TRBD1	TGTGCCAGCAGCTTCTCCGGGACAGGGGGCGGTCAGCCCCAGCATTTT	CASSFSGTGGGQPQHF
few	TRBV5-1	14	TRBJ1-1	NA	TGCGCCAGCAGCTTCCATTCAGGAGGCACTGAAGCTTTCTTT	CASSFHSGGTEAFF
few	TRBV12-3/TRBV12-4	15	TRBJ2-7	TRBD1	TGTGCCAGCAGACCAATGACAGGGGGCCCCTACGAGCAGTACTTC	CASRPMTGGPYEQYF
NA	TRBV6-5	14	TRBJ1-6	NA	TGTGCCAGCAGTGAAGGGGGGTATAATTCACCCCTCCACTTT	CASSEGGYNSPLHF
NA	TRBV20-1	14	TRBJ1-2	TRBD1	TGCAGTGCTACGAATATCCAGGGGGCCTATGGCTACACCTTC	CSATNIQGAYGYTF
NA	TRBV5-1	18	TRBJ2-4	NA	TGCGCCAGCAGCTTGGCCCCACAGCCCCCTTTCACGTTAAACATTCAGTACTTC	CASSLAPQPPFTLNIQYF
few	TRBV2	16	TRBJ2-6	NA	TGTGCCAGCAGGGAAGGACGCGACTCTGGGGCCAACGTCCTGACTTTC	CASREGRDSGANVLTF
few	TRBV12-3/TRBV12-4	11	TRBJ1-1	NA	TGTGCCAGCAGTCGGACAGCCAGGGCTTTCTTT	CASSRTARAFF
NA	TRBV4-1	14	TRBJ2-2	NA	TGCGCCAGCAGCCAAGACTACGTCCCGGGGGAGCTGTTTTTT	CASSQDYVPGELFF
many	TRBV4-1	12	TRBJ2-3	NA	TGCGCCAGCAGCCAAAAGGCGGATACGCAGTATTTT	CASSQKADTQYF
NA	TRBV20-1	11	TRBJ1-1	NA	TGCAGTGCTAGGCGACGGACTGAAGCTTTCTTT	CSARRRTEAFF
few	TRBV11-1	15	TRBJ2-7	TRBD2	TGTGCCAGCAGCGGGACTAGCGGGGGCTCCTACGAGCAGTACTTC	CASSGTSGGSYEQYF
many	TRBV7-2	17	TRBJ2-5	TRBD2	TGTGCCAGCAGCGCAGCGGGACTAGCGTTTGTCCAAGAGACCCAGTACTTC	CASSAAGLAFVQETQYF
few	TRBV4-2	14	TRBJ2-7	TRBD2	TGTGCCAGCAGCCAAGGGGTCGGGAGGGACGAGCAGTACTTC	CASSQGVGRDEQYF
few	TRBV12-3/TRBV12-4	15	TRBJ2-3	TRBD1	TGTGCCAGCAGTCCACGGACAGGTTTCGGAGATACGCAGTATTTT	CASSPRTGFGDTQYF
NA	TRBV2	14	TRBJ2-7	NA	TGTGCCAGCAGGGGTCTCTTACCTACGGGCGAGCAGTACTTC	CASRGLLPTGEQYF
many	TRBV12-3/TRBV12-4	12	TRBJ2-3	NA	TGTGCCAGCAGTTTAGGGAAAGATACGCAGTATTTT	CASSLGKDTQYF
NA	TRBV4-1	16	TRBJ1-6	NA	TGCGCCAGCAGCCAAGAACGGGACGGATATAATTCACCCCTCCACTTT	CASSQERDGYNSPLHF
NA	TRBV7-9	16	TRBJ2-5	NA	TGTGCCAGCAGCCCAGACCCGTGGCAGAGAGTCGAGACCCAGTACTTC	CASSPDPWQRVETQYF
NA	TRBV29-1	13	TRBJ1-6	TRBD1	TGCAGCGTTCGGACAGGCACTAATTCACCCCTCCACTTT	CSVRTGTNSPLHF
NA	TRBV6-5	15	TRBJ2-5	NA	TGTGCCAGCAGTTACTCCGGGACACTCCAAGAGACCCAGTACTTC	CASSYSGTLQETQYF
few	TRBV4-1	15	TRBJ2-3	NA	TGCGCCAGCAGCCAAGATTCAGGGGAGGCAGATACGCAGTATTTT	CASSQDSGEADTQYF
few	TRBV4-2	18	TRBJ2-2	TRBD2	TGTGCCAGCAGCCAAGAACGAGGGGCGGGAGGATCCACCGGGGAGCTGTTTTTT	CASSQERGAGGSTGELFF
NA	TRBV7-9	18	TRBJ2-1	TRBD2	TGTGCCAGCAGCTTAGTTGGGACTAGTGGGAATAGGCCCAATGAGCAGTTCTTC	CASSLVGTSGNRPNEQFF
NA	TRBV29-1	14	TRBJ2-7	NA	TGCAGCGTTAGGGGAGCGGCGAGCTCCTACGAGCAGTACTTC	CSVRGAASSYEQYF
NA	TRBV5-8	13	TRBJ1-1	NA	TGTGCCAGCAGCCGGGGACACCTCACTGAAGCTTTCTTT	CASSRGHLTEAFF
NA	TRBV7-3	12	TRBJ1-2	NA	TGTGCCAGCAGCTTAGACGATGGGGTTCCCACCTTC	CASSLDDGVPTF
NA	TRBV5-4	13	TRBJ2-7	TRBD1	TGTGCCAGCAGCTGGGGACAGGGGGCCGAGCAGTACTTC	CASSWGQGAEQYF
few	TRBV20-1	14	TRBJ2-1	NA	TGCAGTGCTAGTGGGCAGAGCTCCTACAATGAGCAGTTCTTC	CSASGQSSYNEQFF
NA	TRBV12-3/TRBV12-4	14	TRBJ1-1	NA	TGTGCCAGCAGTGGACAGCCGGGGAACACTGAAGCTTTCTTT	CASSGQPGNTEAFF
NA	TRBV10-3	16	TRBJ2-3	NA	TGTGCCATCAGTGAGTCGAGCCCTACTCGCACAGATACGCAGTATTTT	CAISESSPTRTDTQYF
few	TRBV5-1	14	TRBJ1-1	NA	TGCGCCAGCAGATTAGGAGGGGACAACACTGAAGCTTTCTTT	CASRLGGDNTEAFF
few	TRBV4-1	16	TRBJ2-7	TRBD2	TGCGCCAGCAGCCAAGATGAGGGGACTAGCGTTCGAAGGCAGTACTTC	CASSQDEGTSVRRQYF
NA	TRBV24-1	17	TRBJ2-3	NA	TGTGCCACCAGTGGAGATATAACGCTACCACGCACAGATACGCAGTATTTT	CATSGDITLPRTDTQYF
few	TRBV18	15	TRBJ2-1	NA	TGTGCCAGCTCACCACCTAGCGGCTCCTACAATGAGCAGTTCTTC	CASSPPSGSYNEQFF
few	TRBV9	15	TRBJ2-5	NA	TGTGCCAGCAGCCCCGGCGTCCTAGACGTGGAGACCCAGTACTTC	CASSPGVLDVETQYF
many	TRBV10-3	13	TRBJ2-7	NA	TGTGCCATCAGGGGAGGTACCCGGAGCGAGCAGTACTTC	CAIRGGTRSEQYF
few	TRBV19	15	TRBJ2-7	NA	TGTGCCAGTAGTGACACTGGACTGACAACCTACGAGCAGTACTTC	CASSDTGLTTYEQYF
few	TRBV3-1	16	TRBJ1-2	NA	TGTGCCAGCAGCCCTACCCACCGAACATCAAACTATGGCTACACCTTC	CASSPTHRTSNYGYTF
NA	TRBV5-4	14	TRBJ1-1	NA	TGTGCCAGCAGCTTGTTCGTGATTAACACTGAAGCTTTCTTT	CASSLFVINTEAFF
NA	TRBV6-2/TRBV6-3	20	TRBJ2-2	TRBD2	TGTGCCAGCAGACCCAATCCGACTAGCGGGAGAAAGTGGAACACCGGGGAGCTGTTTTTT	CASRPNPTSGRKWNTGELFF
few	TRBV7-9	14	TRBJ2-7	NA	TGTGCCAGCAGCCCCGGGTCCGTTAGGTACGAGCAGTACTTC	CASSPGSVRYEQYF
few	TRBV15	11	TRBJ2-1	NA	TGTGCCACCGGCCGGTACAATGAGCAGTTCTTC	CATGRYNEQFF
few	TRBV3-1	17	TRBJ2-2	NA	TGTGCCAGCAGCCAAGATCGTGGCAGGTCGAACACCGGGGAGCTGTTTTTT	CASSQDRGRSNTGELFF
few	TRBV11-1	16	TRBJ2-5	TRBD2	TGTGCCAGCAGCTTAGCCGGACTAGCGGGAGTGGAGACCCAGTACTTC	CASSLAGLAGVETQYF
NA	TRBV4-3	15	TRBJ2-7	NA	TGCGCCAGCAGCCAAGAGGTTCAGGGAACCTACGAGCAGTACTTC	CASSQEVQGTYEQYF
NA	TRBV7-9	15	TRBJ1-5	NA	TGTGCCAGCAGCTCGACAGAGACTCCGAATCAGCCCCAGCATTTT	CASSSTETPNQPQHF
NA	TRBV7-6	13	TRBJ2-2	TRBD2	TGTGCCAGCACCCGGGAGGAGTCCGGGGAGCTGTTTTTT	CASTREESGELFF
NA	TRBV11-3	13	TRBJ1-5	NA	TGTGCCAGCAGCTCGGGGATTGATCAGCCCCAGCATTTT	CASSSGIDQPQHF
NA	TRBV12-3/TRBV12-4	15	TRBJ2-2	TRBD1	TGTGCCAGCAGTTTACCGACAGGGGTTTCCGGGGAGCTGTTTTTT	CASSLPTGVSGELFF
few	TRBV7-2	16	TRBJ2-3	TRBD2	TGTGCCAGCAGCGGTCAAAGCGGGACCTACACAGATACGCAGTATTTT	CASSGQSGTYTDTQYF
few	TRBV5-1	12	TRBJ1-1	NA	TGCGCCAGCAGCGGGGGATTCACTGAAGCTTTCTTT	CASSGGFTEAFF
NA	TRBV6-2/TRBV6-3	15	TRBJ1-5	NA	TGTGCCAGCAGTTACTCCCGACTAAACAATCAGCCCCAGCATTTT	CASSYSRLNNQPQHF
few	TRBV20-1	11	TRBJ1-4	NA	TGCAGTGCTAGAGATCCTGAAAAACTGTTTTTT	CSARDPEKLFF
NA	TRBV6-6	15	TRBJ2-6	TRBD1	TGTGCCAGCAGTCACAGGGGGCCTGGGGCCAACGTCCTGACTTTC	CASSHRGPGANVLTF
many	TRBV20-1	14	TRBJ2-1	TRBD2	TGCAGTGCTAGCGGACTAGCGGGCTACAATGAGCAGTTCTTC	CSASGLAGYNEQFF
few	TRBV4-2	16	TRBJ1-1	NA	TGTGCCAGCAGCCAGGTAGGAAGGGGGACGGACACTGAAGCTTTCTTT	CASSQVGRGTDTEAFF